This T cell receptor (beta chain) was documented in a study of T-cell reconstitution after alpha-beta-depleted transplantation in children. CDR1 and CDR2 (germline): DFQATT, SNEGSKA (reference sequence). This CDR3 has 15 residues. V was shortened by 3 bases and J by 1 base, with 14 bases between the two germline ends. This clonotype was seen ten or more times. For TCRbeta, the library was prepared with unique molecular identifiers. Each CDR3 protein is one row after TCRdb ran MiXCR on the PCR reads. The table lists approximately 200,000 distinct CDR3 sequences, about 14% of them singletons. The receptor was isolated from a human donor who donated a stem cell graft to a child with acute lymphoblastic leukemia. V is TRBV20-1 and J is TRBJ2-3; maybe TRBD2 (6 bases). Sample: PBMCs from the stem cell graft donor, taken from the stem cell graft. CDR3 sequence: CSARDQTRGTDTQYF. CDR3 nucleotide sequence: TGCAGTGCTAGGGATCAGACTAGGGGCACAGATACGCAGTATTTT.